Shown below are 15 T cell receptor beta chains from a single sample sequenced in a study of cytomegalovirus exposure and HLA in healthy donors. Sequenced by immunoSEQ multiplex PCR; TCRdb stores in-frame clones only, minus some. The table has under 250,000 clones, just over 90% seen once. Specimen: PBMCs. These receptor sequences come from a woman in her late teens or twenties in good health and CMV-seronegative.

The table lists this clone with a count of one. The CDR3 DNA is TGCAGCGGTACCGGGACAGGTTTAAACACTGAAGCTTTCTTT. Protein product: CSGTGTGLNTEAFF. The V gene is TRBV29-1, the J gene TRBJ1-1; 8 bases agree with TRBD1. After removal of 7 bases from V and 2 bases from J, the junction contained 9 bases not matched to a gene. CDR1 is SQVTM, CDR2 ANQGSEA, per germline. The CDR3 consists of 14 residues.

There are many counts of this clone. The V gene is TRBV5-1, the J gene TRBJ2-6; 9 bases are shared with TRBD1. Germline CDR1 SGHRS, CDR2 YFSETQ. V was clipped by 1 base and J by 1 base; unmatched bases: 3. The CDR3 contains 17 residues. The CDR3 loop reads CASSLWDRVSGANVLTF. The DNA for the CDR3 is TGCGCCAGCAGCTTGTGGGACAGGGTTTCTGGGGCCAACGTCCTGACTTTC. Variable domain in full (rest from reference TRBV5-1 and TRBJ2-6): KAGVTQTPRYLIKTRGQQVTLSCSPISGHRSVSWYQQTPGQGLQFLFEYFSETQRNKGNFPGRFSGRQFSNSRSEMNVSTLELGDSALYLCASSLWDRVSGANVLTFGAGSRLTVL.

The chain uses TRBV18 and TRBJ2-2; 10 bases fit TRBD1. This CDR3 region has 17 residues. Germline V gene sequence: CDR1 KGHSH, CDR2 LQKENI. V lost 1 base to trimming and J lost 6 bases; unmatched junction nucleotides: 8. The DNA for the CDR3 is TGTGCCAGCTCACCACTGAGTTCGACAGGGGGCTCCGGGGAGCTGTTTTTT. It codes for CASSPLSSTGGSGELFF.

The chain is built from TRBV5-1 and TRBJ2-1; 12 bases are a match to TRBD2. V lost 2 bases, J lost 6 bases, and 3 bases stayed unmatched. The CDR3 runs 15 residues. Germline CDR1 is SGHRS and CDR2 is YFSETQ. DNA of the CDR3: TGCGCCAGCAGCTTCGGACTAGCGGGACCCAATGAGCAGTTCTTC. Translating it yields CASSFGLAGPNEQFF.

This clone was seen a few times. The chain combines TRBV6-5 with TRBJ1-2, with 9 positions matching TRBD1. Per germline, CDR1 MNHEY and CDR2 SVGAGI. The trim removed 7 bases at V and 7 bases at J, leaving 4 bases unmatched. The CDR3 has 12 residues. The CDR3 DNA is TGTGCCAGCACCCGACAGGGGGTTGGCTACACCTTC. The encoded protein is CASTRQGVGYTF.

The chain carries TRBV2 and TRBJ1-5; no clear D gene. V lost 6 bases to trimming and J lost 0 bases, with 6 bases between them. The CDR3 spans 13 residues. Germline CDR1 is SNHLY and CDR2 is FYNNEI. CDR3 amino acids: CASSTDSNQPQHF. CDR3 in DNA: TGTGCCAGCAGCACTGATAGCAATCAGCCCCAGCATTTT. The whole variable domain, remainder taken from reference TRBV2 and TRBJ1-5, is EPEVTQTPSHQVTQMGQEVILRCVPISNHLYFYWYRQILGQKVEFLVSFYNNEISEKSEIFDDQFSVERPDGSNFTLKIRSTKLEDSAMYFCASSTDSNQPQHFGDGTRLSIL.

V gene TRBV9 combines with J gene TRBJ2-3; 9 nucleotides agree with TRBD1. The CDR3 loop spans 15 amino acids. The germline V gene has CDR1 SGDLS and CDR2 YYNGEE. With V trimmed by 0 bases and J by 3 bases, 2 bases remained unmatched. CDR3 in DNA: TGTGCCAGCAGCGTAGGGACAGGGGTGACAGATACGCAGTATTTT. Protein sequence: CASSVGTGVTDTQYF.

This clone was seen a single time. This CDR3 is CASSHGTGGDEQYF. CDR3 DNA: TGTGCCAGCAGCCACGGGACAGGGGGCGACGAGCAGTACTTC. The gene calls are TRBV4-2 and TRBJ2-7; 12 bases fit TRBD1. The CDR3 spans 14 residues. Germline CDR1 reads LGHNA; CDR2 reads YNFKEQ. V trimming: 3 bases; J trimming: 5 bases; junction bases outside the gene matches: 2.

The chain links TRBV9 to TRBJ1-6; maybe TRBD1 (5 bases). The CDR3 consists of 16 residues. Trimming pared 0 bases from V and 6 bases from J, leaving 13 bases between. Germline-derived CDR1 and CDR2 are SGDLS and YYNGEE. The CDR3 nucleotides are TGTGCCAGCAGCGTAGAAGTTACAGGTGTTAATTCACCCCTCCACTTT. Translated, it gives CASSVEVTGVNSPLHF.

The rearrangement joins TRBV30 to TRBJ1-1; D is uncertain. CDR1 is GTSNPN, CDR2 SVGIG, per germline (reference sequence). The CDR3 runs 9 residues. V was trimmed by 2 bases and J by 10 bases, leaving 5 bases between them. The CDR3 coding sequence is TGTGCCTGGAGTCCAATAGCTTTCTTT. It translates to CAWSPIAFF. The variable domain in full, completed from reference TRBV30 and TRBJ1-1, reads SQTIHQWPATLVQPVGSPLSLECTVEGTSNPNLYWYRQAAGRGLQLLFYSVGIGQISSEVPQNLSASRPQDRQFILSSKKLLLSDSGFYLCAWSPIAFFGQGTRLTVV.

The chain employs TRBV19 and TRBJ1-4, with no clear D. This CDR3 is built from 17 residues. CDR1 and CDR2 from the germline V gene are LNHDA and SQIVND (reference sequence). The V gene lost 4 bases and the J gene lost 3 bases, with 18 bases spanning the gap. CDR3 loop: CASSTLSVPGSNEKLFF. The CDR3 DNA follows: TGTGCCAGTAGTACTCTCAGCGTTCCGGGATCTAATGAAAAACTGTTTTTT.

The genes are TRBV9 and TRBJ2-3; unclear D gene. V was cut by 0 bases and J by 3 bases, with 11 bases left in between. CDR1 SGDLS and CDR2 YYNGEE come from the germline V gene. This CDR3 comprises 15 residues. CDR3 bases: TGTGCCAGCAGCGTAGGACATCAGAAAACAGATACGCAGTATTTT. Protein: CASSVGHQKTDTQYF.

This clone appeared once. This rearrangement joins TRBV7-3 to TRBJ1-2; 10 nucleotides agree with TRBD1. J gave up 1 base and V 4 bases, and 9 bases lay outside the gene matches. Germline assignment: CDR1 SGHTA and CDR2 FQGTGA. The CDR3 covers 17 residues. CDR3 residues: CASSSPLTGGRNYGYTF. The CDR3 DNA reads TGTGCCAGCAGCTCCCCACTGACAGGGGGCCGTAACTATGGCTACACCTTC.

CDR3 in DNA: TGTGCCAGCAAAGACTATTCACCCCTCCACTTT. This encodes CASKDYSPLHF. The genes are TRBV6-1 and TRBJ1-6; no clear D. Trimming left V 7 bases short and J 8 bases short, with 6 bases between. This CDR3 has 11 residues. Germline loops: CDR1 MNHNS, CDR2 SASEGT.

This clone was observed a single time. V gene TRBV27 combines with J gene TRBJ2-7, with 9 bases aligning to TRBD2. The CDR3 length is 17 residues. V shed 1 base and J 2 bases; nucleotides not matched to a gene: 9. CDR1 is MNHEY, CDR2 SMNVEV, per germline (reference sequence). The CDR3 loop is CASSLLGTSPNPYEQYF. In nucleotides, the CDR3 is TGTGCCAGCAGTTTATTAGGGACTAGCCCAAATCCCTACGAGCAGTACTTC.